Below, 9 T cell receptor beta chains from the same sample are listed, as sequenced in a study of PD-1 blockade in classical Hodgkin lymphoma. The assay was immunoSEQ multiplex PCR, and TCRdb's table has in-frame clones only and misses some. In the table there are 15,000 to 20,000 clones, about 83% of which are singletons. Time point reported: cycle 4 day 1 (C4D1), after 6 weeks of nivolumab. Relapses following autologous stem cell transplantation were seen in all patients, with brentuximab vedotin exposure varying. Sequences were derived from peripheral blood mononuclear cells (PBMCs), sampled before the fourth cycle of nivolumab. These receptors were collected from a human donor with classical Hodgkin lymphoma.

CDR3 sequence: CAWTFGGAGANVLTF. Here the CDR3 DNA reads TGTGCCTGGACTTTCGGAGGGGCTGGGGCCAACGTCCTGACTTTC. This rearrangement joins TRBV30 to TRBJ2-6, with D possibly TRBD2 on 6 matching bases. The ends were cut back, 4 bases at V and 2 bases at J, with 12 bases in the middle. The CDR3 runs to 15 residues. Germline CDR1 is GTSNPN and CDR2 is SVGIG (reference sequence).

The chain links TRBV6-5 to TRBJ1-1; TRBD1 might be the D (6 bases). The germline V and J ends were trimmed by 6 bases and 4 bases, with 12 bases remaining between them. The germline gives CDR1 MNHEY, CDR2 SVGAGI. This CDR3 has 13 residues. Written as DNA, the CDR3 is TGTGCCAGCAGACCCGACAGGCTCACTGAAGCTTTCTTT. It codes for CASRPDRLTEAFF.

About this clone itself: The sample carries other DNA sequences with the same CDR3. The CDR3 DNA follows: TGCGCCAGCAGCTTGGTTCAGGGGGCCGGGGAGCAGTACTTC. This encodes CASSLVQGAGEQYF. The chain joins TRBV5-1 to TRBJ2-7; 8 bases fit TRBD1. The junction had 6 bases not matched to a gene; V was cut back by 0 bases and J by 7 bases. This CDR3 is 14 amino acids long. CDR1 and CDR2 from the germline V gene are SGHRS and YFSETQ.

This clone was seen a single time. The chain joins TRBV23-1 to TRBJ1-6; perhaps TRBD1 as D (5 bases). TRBV23-1 is an ORF, with its function uncertain. The CDR3 length is 12 residues. The V gene lost 6 bases and the J gene lost 5 bases, with 5 bases spanning the gap. The CDR3 DNA reads TGCGCCAGCAGGGACAATAATTCACCCCTCCACTTT. It encodes CASRDNNSPLHF.

The chain has TRBV25-1 and TRBJ1-2; D is unclear. The CDR3 is 13 amino acids. V was cut by 4 bases and J by 7 bases, with 13 bases left in between. The germline gives CDR1 MGHDK, CDR2 SYGVNS. DNA for the CDR3: TGTGCCAGCAGTGTCGGAGGATTAGGTGGCTACACCTTC. Translating gives CASSVGGLGGYTF.

The chain is built from TRBV9 and TRBJ1-1; D possibly corresponds to TRBD1 (6 bases). The CDR3 has 15 amino acids. The germline V gene encodes CDR1 SGDLS and CDR2 YYNGEE. The ends were cut back, 3 bases at V and 5 bases at J, with 17 bases in the middle. The CDR3 loop reads CASSERTGIGTEAFF. CDR3 nucleotides: TGTGCCAGCAGCGAAAGAACAGGGATCGGGACTGAAGCTTTCTTT. The whole variable domain, remainder taken from reference TRBV9 and TRBJ1-1, is DSGVTQTPKHLITATGQRVTLRCSPRSGDLSVYWYQQSLDQGLQFLIQYYNGEERAKGNILERFSAQQFPDLHSELNLSSLELGDSALYFCASSERTGIGTEAFFGQGTRLTVV.

This clone came up once. The V call is TRBV5-1, the J call TRBJ1-1, with 8 bases fitting TRBD1. V trimming: 4 bases; J trimming: 0 bases; junction bases outside the gene matches: 5. The CDR3 is 15 amino acids. Germline V gene sequence: CDR1 SGHRS, CDR2 YFSETQ. This CDR3 is CASSPGTGVNTEAFF. The CDR3 DNA reads as TGCGCCAGCAGCCCTGGGACAGGCGTGAACACTGAAGCTTTCTTT.

The chain is built from TRBV6-5 and TRBJ1-1; TRBD1 is a possible D gene (5 bases). Trimming left V 6 bases short and J 1 base short, with 15 bases between. Germline CDR1 reads MNHEY; CDR2 reads SVGAGI. The CDR3 extends over 15 amino acids. CDR3 DNA sequence: TGTGCCAGCAGCAAAACCGGGACGGAGAACACTGAAGCTTTCTTT. As protein: CASSKTGTENTEAFF.

This chain joins TRBV4-1 and TRBJ2-7; TRBD1 matches 8 bases. In germline, CDR1 is MGHRA, CDR2 YSYEKL. V was clipped by 4 bases and J by 3 bases; unmatched bases: 2. CDR3 size: 13 residues. CDR3 protein: CASSPDRGYEQYF. The CDR3 bases are TGCGCCAGCAGCCCTGACAGGGGCTACGAGCAGTACTTC.